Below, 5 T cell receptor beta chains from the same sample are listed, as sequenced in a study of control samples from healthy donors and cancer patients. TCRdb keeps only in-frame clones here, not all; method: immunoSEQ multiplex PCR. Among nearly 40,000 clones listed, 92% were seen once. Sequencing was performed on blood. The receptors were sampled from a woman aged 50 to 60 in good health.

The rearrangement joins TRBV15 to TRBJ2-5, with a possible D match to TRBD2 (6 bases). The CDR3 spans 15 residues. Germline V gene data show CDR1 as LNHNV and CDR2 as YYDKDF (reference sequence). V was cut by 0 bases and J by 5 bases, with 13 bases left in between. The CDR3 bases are TGTGCCACCAGCAGAGATCACGGGAGTCGGGAGACCCAGTACTTC. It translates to CATSRDHGSRETQYF.

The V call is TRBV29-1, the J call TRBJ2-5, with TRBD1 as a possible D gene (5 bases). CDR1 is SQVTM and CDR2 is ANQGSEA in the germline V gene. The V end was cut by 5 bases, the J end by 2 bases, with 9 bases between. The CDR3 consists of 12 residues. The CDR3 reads CSVTGKQETQYF. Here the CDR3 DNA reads TGCAGCGTTACAGGAAAACAAGAGACCCAGTACTTC.

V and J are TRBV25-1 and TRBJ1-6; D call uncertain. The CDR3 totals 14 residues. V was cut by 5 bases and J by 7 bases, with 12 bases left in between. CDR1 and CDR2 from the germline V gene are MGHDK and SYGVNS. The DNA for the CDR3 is TGTGCCAGCAGTAACCGGGCCTCAAATTCACCCCTCCACTTT. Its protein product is CASSNRASNSPLHF.

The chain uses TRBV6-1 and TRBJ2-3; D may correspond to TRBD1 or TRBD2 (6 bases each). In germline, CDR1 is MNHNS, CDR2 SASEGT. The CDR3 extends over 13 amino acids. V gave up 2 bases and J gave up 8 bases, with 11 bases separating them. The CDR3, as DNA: TGTGCCAGCAGTGAATGGGGGGCTGCTACGCAGTATTTT. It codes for CASSEWGAATQYF.

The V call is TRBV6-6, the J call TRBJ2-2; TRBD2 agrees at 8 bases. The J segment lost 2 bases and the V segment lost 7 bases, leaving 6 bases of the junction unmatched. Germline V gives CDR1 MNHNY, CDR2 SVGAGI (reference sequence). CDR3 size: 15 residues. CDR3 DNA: TGTGCCAGCAAGTCTAGCGGGTATAACACCGGGGAGCTGTTTTTT. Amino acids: CASKSSGYNTGELFF.